This T cell receptor (beta chain) was observed in a study of cytotoxic CD8 clonotypes in ibrutinib-treated CLL. This clone was seen more than once but under ten times. Data came from immunoSEQ multiplex PCR; TCRdb stores just in-frame clones and leaves some out. Of about 49,000 clones in the sample, about half were seen once. CDR3 length: 13 residues. V gave up 8 bases and J gave up 7 bases; unmatched junction bases: 7. Germline CDR1 reads LGHNA; CDR2 reads YNFKEQ. The chain recombines TRBV4-2 with TRBJ2-1; the match to TRBD1 covers 8 bases. Source: PBMCs, taken after 12 months of ibrutinib treatment. This TCR was recovered from a human donor with chronic lymphocytic leukemia. CDR3 in amino acids: CASSQGAGNEQFF. CDR3 DNA sequence: TGTGCCAGCTCCCAGGGGGCGGGAAATGAGCAGTTCTTC.